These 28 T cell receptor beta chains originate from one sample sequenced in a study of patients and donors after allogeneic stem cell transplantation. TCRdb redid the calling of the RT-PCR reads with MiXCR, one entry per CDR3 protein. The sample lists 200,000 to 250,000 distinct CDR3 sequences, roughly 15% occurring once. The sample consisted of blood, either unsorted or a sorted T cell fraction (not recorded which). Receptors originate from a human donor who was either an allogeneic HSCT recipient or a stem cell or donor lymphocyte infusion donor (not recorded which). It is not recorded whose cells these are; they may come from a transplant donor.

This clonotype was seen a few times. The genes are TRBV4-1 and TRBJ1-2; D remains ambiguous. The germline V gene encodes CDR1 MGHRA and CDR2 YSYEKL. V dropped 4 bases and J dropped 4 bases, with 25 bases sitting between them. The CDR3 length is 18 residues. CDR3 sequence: CASSPLFGRVKMGYGYTF. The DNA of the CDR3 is TGCGCCAGCAGCCCTTTGTTCGGACGGGTGAAAATGGGCTATGGCTACACCTTC.

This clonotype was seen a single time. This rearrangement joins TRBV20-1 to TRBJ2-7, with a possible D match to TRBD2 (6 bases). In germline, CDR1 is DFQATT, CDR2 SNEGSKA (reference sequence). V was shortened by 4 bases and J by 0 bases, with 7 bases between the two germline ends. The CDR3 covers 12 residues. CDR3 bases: TGCAGTGCTACGACTAGCTCCTACGAGCAGTACTTC. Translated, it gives CSATTSSYEQYF.

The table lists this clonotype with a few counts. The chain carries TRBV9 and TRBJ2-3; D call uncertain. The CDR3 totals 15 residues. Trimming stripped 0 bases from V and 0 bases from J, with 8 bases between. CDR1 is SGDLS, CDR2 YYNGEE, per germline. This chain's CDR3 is CASSVGLTSTDTQYF. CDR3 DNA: TGTGCCAGCAGCGTAGGACTGACAAGCACAGATACGCAGTATTTT. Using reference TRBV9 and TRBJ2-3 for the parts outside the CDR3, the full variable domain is DSGVTQTPKHLITATGQRVTLRCSPRSGDLSVYWYQQSLDQGLQFLIQYYNGEERAKGNILERFSAQQFPDLHSELNLSSLELGDSALYFCASSVGLTSTDTQYFGPGTRLTVL.

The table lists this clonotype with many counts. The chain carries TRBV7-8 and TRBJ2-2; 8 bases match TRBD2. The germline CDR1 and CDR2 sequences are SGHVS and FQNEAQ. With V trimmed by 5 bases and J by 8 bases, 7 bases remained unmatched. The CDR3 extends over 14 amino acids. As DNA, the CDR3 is TGTGCCAGCAGCCCCCAAGGACTAGCAGGGGAGCTGTTTTTT. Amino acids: CASSPQGLAGELFF.

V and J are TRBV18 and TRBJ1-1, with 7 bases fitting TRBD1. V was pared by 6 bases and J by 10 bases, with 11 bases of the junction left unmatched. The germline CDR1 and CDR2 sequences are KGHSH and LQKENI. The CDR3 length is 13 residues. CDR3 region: CASSSNTGAAAFF. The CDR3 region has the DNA TGTGCCAGCTCGTCCAATACAGGGGCGGCAGCTTTCTTT.

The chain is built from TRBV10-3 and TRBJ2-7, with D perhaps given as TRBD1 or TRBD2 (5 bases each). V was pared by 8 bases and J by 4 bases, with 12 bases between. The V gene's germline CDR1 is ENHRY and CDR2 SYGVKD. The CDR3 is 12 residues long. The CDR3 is CAISGTDYEQYF. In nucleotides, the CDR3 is TGTGCCATCTCCGGGACGGATTACGAGCAGTACTTC.

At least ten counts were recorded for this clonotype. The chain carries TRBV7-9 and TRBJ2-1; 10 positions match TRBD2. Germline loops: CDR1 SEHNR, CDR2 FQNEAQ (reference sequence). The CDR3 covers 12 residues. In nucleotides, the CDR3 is TGTTCTCTAGCGGGAGCTTACAATGAGCAGTTCTTC. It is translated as CSLAGAYNEQFF.

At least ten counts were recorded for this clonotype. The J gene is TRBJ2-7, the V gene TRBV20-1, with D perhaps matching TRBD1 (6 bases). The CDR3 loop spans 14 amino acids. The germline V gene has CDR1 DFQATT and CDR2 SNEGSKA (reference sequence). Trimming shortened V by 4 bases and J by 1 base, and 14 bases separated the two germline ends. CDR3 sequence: CSATSGQRSYEQYF. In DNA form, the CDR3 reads TGCAGTGCTACATCCGGACAGCGATCCTACGAGCAGTACTTC.

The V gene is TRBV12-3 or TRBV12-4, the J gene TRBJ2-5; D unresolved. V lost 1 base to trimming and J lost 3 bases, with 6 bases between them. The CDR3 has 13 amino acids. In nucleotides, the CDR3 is TGTGCCAGCAGTTTAGGTCAGAAAGAGACCCAGTACTTC. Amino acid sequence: CASSLGQKETQYF.

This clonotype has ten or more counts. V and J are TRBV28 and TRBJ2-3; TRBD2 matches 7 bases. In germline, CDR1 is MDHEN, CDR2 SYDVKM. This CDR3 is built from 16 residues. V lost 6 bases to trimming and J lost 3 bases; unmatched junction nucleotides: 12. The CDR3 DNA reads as TGTGCCAGCAGCATAGGACTAGACGGCGGAACAGATACGCAGTATTTT. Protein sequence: CASSIGLDGGTDTQYF.

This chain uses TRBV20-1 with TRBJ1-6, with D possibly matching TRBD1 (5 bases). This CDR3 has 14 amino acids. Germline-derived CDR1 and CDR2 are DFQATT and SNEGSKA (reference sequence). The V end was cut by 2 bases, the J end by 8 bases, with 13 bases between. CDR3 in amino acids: CSARPGTGDSPLHF. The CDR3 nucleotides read TGCAGTGCTAGACCTGGGACGGGGGATTCACCCCTCCACTTT.

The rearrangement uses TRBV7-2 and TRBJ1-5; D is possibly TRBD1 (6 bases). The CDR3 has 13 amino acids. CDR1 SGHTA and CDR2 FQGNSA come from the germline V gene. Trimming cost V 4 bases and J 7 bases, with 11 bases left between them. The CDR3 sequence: CASSWTQGQPQHF. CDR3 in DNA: TGTGCCAGCAGCTGGACCCAGGGGCAGCCCCAGCATTTT.

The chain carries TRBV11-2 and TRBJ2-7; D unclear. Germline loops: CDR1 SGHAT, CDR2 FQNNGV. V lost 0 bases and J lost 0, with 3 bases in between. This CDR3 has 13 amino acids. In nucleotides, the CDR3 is TGTGCCAGCAGCTTAGAAAGCTCCTACGAGCAGTACTTC. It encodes CASSLESSYEQYF.

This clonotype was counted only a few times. Here the CDR3 reads CASSFGQGARRAGNTIYF. In nucleotides, the CDR3 is TGTGCCAGCAGCTTCGGACAGGGGGCGAGAAGGGCTGGAAACACCATATATTTT. The rearrangement links TRBV11-1 to TRBJ1-3; 11 bases fit TRBD1. With V trimmed by 3 bases and J by 2 bases, 9 bases remained unmatched. The CDR3 runs to 18 residues. Germline V CDR1 and CDR2: SGHAT, FQDESV (reference sequence).

CDR3 sequence reads: CASSGPASWDYGYTF. The CDR3 DNA reads as TGTGCCAGCAGCGGACCGGCTTCCTGGGACTATGGCTACACCTTC. The rearrangement joins TRBV28 to TRBJ1-2; no clear D. The CDR3 loop spans 15 amino acids. Trimming pared 6 bases from V and 3 bases from J, leaving 17 bases between. Germline V gene data show CDR1 as MDHEN and CDR2 as SYDVKM.

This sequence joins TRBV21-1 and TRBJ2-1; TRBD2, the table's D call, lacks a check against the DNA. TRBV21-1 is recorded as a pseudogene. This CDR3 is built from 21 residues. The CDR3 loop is CASIPGGLGRGLTSGRIEQFF. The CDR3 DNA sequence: TGTGCCAGCATCCCAGGGGGTCTCGGCAGGGGCCTGACTAGCGGGAGGATTGAGCAGTTCTTC.

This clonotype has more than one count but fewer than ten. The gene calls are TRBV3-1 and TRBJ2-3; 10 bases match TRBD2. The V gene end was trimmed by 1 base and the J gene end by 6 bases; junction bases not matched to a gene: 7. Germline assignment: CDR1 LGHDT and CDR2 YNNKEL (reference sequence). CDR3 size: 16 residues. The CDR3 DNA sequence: TGTGCCAGCAGCCAAGTTTCTAGCGGGAGCGGCGATACGCAGTATTTT. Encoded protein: CASSQVSSGSGDTQYF.

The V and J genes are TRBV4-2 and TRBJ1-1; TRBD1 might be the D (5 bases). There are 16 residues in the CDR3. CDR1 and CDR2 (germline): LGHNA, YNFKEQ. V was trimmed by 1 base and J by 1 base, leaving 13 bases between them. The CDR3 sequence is CASSQGDGVPNTEAFF. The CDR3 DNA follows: TGTGCCAGCAGCCAAGGGGACGGGGTCCCGAACACTGAAGCTTTCTTT.

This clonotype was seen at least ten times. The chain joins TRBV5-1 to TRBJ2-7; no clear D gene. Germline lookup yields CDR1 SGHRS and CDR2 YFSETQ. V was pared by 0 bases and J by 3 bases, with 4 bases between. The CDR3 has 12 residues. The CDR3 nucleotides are TGCGCCAGCAGCTTGGACTTCTACGAGCAGTACTTC. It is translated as CASSLDFYEQYF.

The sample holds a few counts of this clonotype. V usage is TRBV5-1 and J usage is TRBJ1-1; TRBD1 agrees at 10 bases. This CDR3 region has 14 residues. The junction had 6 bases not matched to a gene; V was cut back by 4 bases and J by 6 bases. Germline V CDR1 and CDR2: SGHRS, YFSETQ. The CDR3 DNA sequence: TGCGCCAGCAGCGCGACAGGGGGCAGCCCTGAAGCTTTCTTT. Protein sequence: CASSATGGSPEAFF.

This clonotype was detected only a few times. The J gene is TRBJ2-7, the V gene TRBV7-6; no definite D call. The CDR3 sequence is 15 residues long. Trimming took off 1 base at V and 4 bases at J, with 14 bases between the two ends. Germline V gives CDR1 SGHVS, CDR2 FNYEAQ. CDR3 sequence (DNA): TGTGCCAGCAGCTTAGGGGTGGATGGGGTTTACGAGCAGTACTTC. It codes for CASSLGVDGVYEQYF.

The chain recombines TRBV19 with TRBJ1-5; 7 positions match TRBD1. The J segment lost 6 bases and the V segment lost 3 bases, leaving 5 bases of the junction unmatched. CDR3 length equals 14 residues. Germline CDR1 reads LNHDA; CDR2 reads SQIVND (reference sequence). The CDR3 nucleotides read TGTGCCAGTAGTATGGGACAGAGGGGTCAGCCCCAGCATTTT. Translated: CASSMGQRGQPQHF.

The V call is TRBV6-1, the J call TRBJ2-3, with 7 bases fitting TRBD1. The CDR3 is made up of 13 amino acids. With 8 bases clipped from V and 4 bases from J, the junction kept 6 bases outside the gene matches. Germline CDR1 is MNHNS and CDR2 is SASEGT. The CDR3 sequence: CASLGTVADTQYF. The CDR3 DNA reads TGTGCCAGCCTAGGGACAGTAGCAGATACGCAGTATTTT.

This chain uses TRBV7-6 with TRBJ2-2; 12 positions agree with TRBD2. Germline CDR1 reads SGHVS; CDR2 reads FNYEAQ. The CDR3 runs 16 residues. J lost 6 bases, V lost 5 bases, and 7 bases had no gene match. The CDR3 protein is CASSGGLAGISGELFF. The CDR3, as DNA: TGTGCCAGCAGCGGCGGACTAGCGGGAATTTCCGGGGAGCTGTTTTTT.

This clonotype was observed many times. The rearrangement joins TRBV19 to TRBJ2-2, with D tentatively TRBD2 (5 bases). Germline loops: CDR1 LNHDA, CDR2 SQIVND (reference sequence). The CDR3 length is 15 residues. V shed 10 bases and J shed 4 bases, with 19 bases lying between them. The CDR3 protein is CATTPTSLATGELFF. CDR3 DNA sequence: TGTGCCACCACTCCAACTAGTTTAGCCACCGGGGAGCTGTTTTTT.

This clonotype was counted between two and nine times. The DNA for the CDR3 is TGTGCCTGGACCCTACGATCGGACCGGGAGCTGTTTTTT. Translation: CAWTLRSDRELFF. The rearrangement links TRBV30 to TRBJ2-2; no clear D gene. Germline V lookup: CDR1 GTSNPN, CDR2 SVGIG (reference sequence). The CDR3 totals 13 residues. V lost 4 bases and J 9 bases, leaving 15 bases between the germline ends.

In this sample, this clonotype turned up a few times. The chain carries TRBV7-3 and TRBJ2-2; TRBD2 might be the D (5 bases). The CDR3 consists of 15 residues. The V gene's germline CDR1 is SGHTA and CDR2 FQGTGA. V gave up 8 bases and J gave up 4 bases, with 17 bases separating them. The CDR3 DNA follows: TGTGCCAGCGGGGAAGCGGCTGGAGGCACCGGGGAGCTGTTTTTT. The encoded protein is CASGEAAGGTGELFF.

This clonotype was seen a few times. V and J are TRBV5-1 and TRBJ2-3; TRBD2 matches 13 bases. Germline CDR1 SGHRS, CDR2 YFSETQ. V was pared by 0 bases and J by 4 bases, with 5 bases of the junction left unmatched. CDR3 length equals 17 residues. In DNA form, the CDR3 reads TGCGCCAGCAGCTTGGCCGATGGACTAGCGGGGGCAGATACGCAGTATTTT. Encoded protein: CASSLADGLAGADTQYF.